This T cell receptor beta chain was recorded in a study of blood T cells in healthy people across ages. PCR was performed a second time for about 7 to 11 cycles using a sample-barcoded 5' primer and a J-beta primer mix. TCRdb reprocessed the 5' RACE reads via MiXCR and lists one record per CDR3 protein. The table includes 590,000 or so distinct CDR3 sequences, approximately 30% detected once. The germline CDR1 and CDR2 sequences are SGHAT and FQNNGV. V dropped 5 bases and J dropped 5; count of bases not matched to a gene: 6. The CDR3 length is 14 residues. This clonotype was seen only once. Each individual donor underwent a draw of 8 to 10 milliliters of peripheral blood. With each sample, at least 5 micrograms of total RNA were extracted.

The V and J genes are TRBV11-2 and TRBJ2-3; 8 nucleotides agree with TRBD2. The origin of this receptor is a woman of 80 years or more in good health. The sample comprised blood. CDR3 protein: CASSHATSGDTQYF. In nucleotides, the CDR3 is TGTGCCAGCAGCCATGCAACTAGCGGAGATACGCAGTATTTT.